The entry below gives a single TCR beta chain sequence along with its context. Its antigen is unidentified. This entry is derived from a study of CD8+ T cells in alopecia areata. On the study more broadly: Treatment with tofacitinib (6 to 18 months) was followed by 6 months off drug. Percentage of affected scalp area was the basis on which treated patients' severity was scored.

Extracted from the samples, RNA was reverse transcribed into cDNA to serve as the sequencing template. Sequencing was performed with immunoSEQ multiplex PCR; in TCRdb, only in-frame clones are kept and a portion is missing. The table lists 70,000 or so clones, roughly 28% of them singletons. This sample's treatment: oral pan-JAK inhibitor, 5-10 mg twice daily. Starting from PBMCs, sorting isolated CD4+ and CD8+ T cells. Study results and limitations: Patients shared TCRs less clearly than mice did, possibly owing to HLA.

Trimming removed 4 bases at V and 5 bases at J, with 12 bases between. The CDR3 is 14 residues long. CDR1 is SEHNR, CDR2 FQNEAQ, per germline (reference sequence). The clonotype comes from a human donor with alopecia areata. Sequences were derived from CD8+ T cells sorted from blood, sampled at week 4, from a patient treated with tofacitinib. The chain employs TRBV7-9 and TRBJ1-5, with D possibly matching TRBD1 (6 bases). DNA for the CDR3: TGTGCCAGCAGCTACTCGGGACATCATCAGCCCCAGCATTTT. Translation: CASSYSGHHQPQHF.